Listed below are T cell receptor beta chains from one sample, sequenced in a study of OX40 agonist ivuxolimab in advanced cancers. The repertoire was sequenced with immunoSEQ multiplex PCR; TCRdb's copy has only in-frame clones and lacks some. The sample includes approximately 48,000 clones, around nine tenths of them seen just once. The sample here was CD4+ or CD8+ T cells sorted from blood, taken in a trial of the OX40 agonist ivuxolimab. The source of these receptors is an adult with an advanced solid tumor such as melanoma, head and neck, liver or kidney cancer. The conserved cysteine and the conserved F or W are not part of the CDR3 here.

v_gene,len,j_gene,CDR3aa
TRBV19,10,TRBJ2-7,ASGDILYEQY
TRBV27,12,TRBJ2-7,ASTRYGPSREQY
TRBV5-1,10,TRBJ2-1,ASSLVLNEQF
TRBV6-5,11,TRBJ1-6,ASSQGLHSPLH
TRBV7-3,11,TRBJ2-1,ASSPGLDNEQF
TRBV9,11,TRBJ1-1,ASSVEGYTEAF
TRBV19,10,TRBJ1-1,ASLLGGGQAF
TRBV30,12,TRBJ2-1,AWSTGVWPNEQF
TRBV4-3,15,TRBJ2-3,ASSQDRLADNTDTQY
TRBV7-6,13,TRBJ2-3,ASSPSNSGTDTQY
TRBV4-3,11,TRBJ2-1,ASSQDYVNEQF
TRBV30,12,TRBJ1-4,AWRGRDWNEKLF
TRBV13,9,TRBJ1-2,ASSFEGGYT
TRBV7-9,11,TRBJ2-2,ASSPTGSGELF
TRBV19,14,TRBJ2-1,ASSMIRGRNYNEQF
TRBV5-1,15,TRBJ1-3,ASSLAPTAALGNTIY
TRBV9,12,TRBJ2-7,ASSVEGGGTEQY
TRBV27,12,TRBJ2-7,ASSPTGSSYEQY
TRBV27,16,TRBJ2-3,ASSEGGGRTSLADTQY
TRBV4-3,13,TRBJ1-2,ASSQDRGGNYGYT
TRBV2,11,TRBJ2-7,ASLGQTDYEQY
TRBV9,13,TRBJ2-3,ASSVETSSTDTQY
TRBV4-3,12,TRBJ1-2,ASSQTRTGEGYT
TRBV5-4,10,TRBJ2-5,ASSLTQETQY
TRBV29-1,15,TRBJ2-3,SVGGSLAGGRTDTQY
TRBV2,8,TRBJ2-7,ASWGYEQY
TRBV23-1,16,TRBJ2-6,ASSVEYTQQSRANVLT
TRBV19,10,TRBJ1-2,ATGDLGYGYT
TRBV7-8,14,TRBJ2-1,ASSLWRASVRNEQF
TRBV7-9,12,TRBJ1-1,ASNQDGKNTEAF
TRBV19,9,TRBJ1-5,ATGDNQPQH
TRBV19,12,TRBJ1-1,ASAWGGGNTEAF